These 18 T cell receptor beta chains share one sample of origin, sequenced in a study of technical replicates of blood from several donors. Using immunoSEQ multiplex PCR, the repertoire was profiled, and TCRdb retains in-frame clones only, with some absent. The sample consists of 8,000 to 10,000 clones, 90% to 95% of them appearing once. The sample was PBMCs. The receptors derive from a human donor in good health.

This sequence joins TRBV6-5 and TRBJ2-7; D remains ambiguous. The V end was cut by 0 bases, the J end by 0 bases, with 9 bases between. Germline values: CDR1 MNHEY, CDR2 SVGAGI. The CDR3 sequence is 15 residues long. CDR3 DNA: TGTGCCAGCAGTTACTCGGGCCAAGGCTCCTACGAGCAGTACTTC. This encodes CASSYSGQGSYEQYF.

This sequence joins TRBV6-5 and TRBJ2-2; 10 bases align to TRBD1. Trimming took 4 bases from V and 6 from J; bases not matched to a gene: 5. Germline lookup yields CDR1 MNHEY and CDR2 SVGAGI. CDR3 length equals 15 residues. The CDR3 nucleotides are TGTGCCAGCAGTTTACGACAGGGGGCTCCCGGGGAGCTGTTTTTT. Protein: CASSLRQGAPGELFF.

The V gene is TRBV6-1, the J gene TRBJ2-7, with D uncertain. V was cut by 0 bases and J by 5 bases, with 11 bases left in between. The CDR3 is made up of 14 amino acids. From germline, CDR1 is MNHNS and CDR2 SASEGT. The CDR3 spells CASSEAGIDHEQYF. Here the CDR3 DNA reads TGTGCCAGCAGTGAAGCGGGCATAGACCACGAGCAGTACTTC.

The V call is TRBV10-1, the J call TRBJ1-5, with unresolved D. The germline CDR1 and CDR2 sequences are WNHNN and SYGVQD (reference sequence). Trimming took 5 bases from V and 2 from J, leaving 19 bases between them. The CDR3 extends over 17 amino acids. This chain's CDR3 is CASSSGSHGEGNQPQHF. The CDR3 nucleotides are TGCGCCAGCAGTTCTGGTTCCCATGGGGAGGGCAATCAGCCCCAGCATTTT.

The V call is TRBV7-9, the J call TRBJ2-6; 8 bases agree with TRBD2. The CDR3 spans 17 residues. Germline lookup yields CDR1 SEHNR and CDR2 FQNEAQ (reference sequence). Trimming at V came to 5 bases and at J to 1 base, leaving 7 bases not matched to a gene. The DNA for the CDR3 is TGTGCCAGCAGCAACCTAGCGGGTGTGTCTGGGGCCAACGTCCTGACTTTC. Protein product: CASSNLAGVSGANVLTF.

A word on this clone: The junction does not match germline at one end; this may be a read error. The rearrangement joins TRBV27 to TRBJ2-7, with 7 bases identical to TRBD1. CDR3 length: 14 amino acids. Germline V lookup: CDR1 MNHEY, CDR2 SMNVEV (reference sequence). The CDR3 bases are TGTGCCAGCAGTACAGGGACAGTGGTCTATAGTAAGGTCTTC. Its protein product is CASSTGTVVYSKVF.

The genes are TRBV9 and TRBJ2-6; 13 bases agree with TRBD2. Germline-derived CDR1 and CDR2 are SGDLS and YYNGEE. This CDR3 is built from 18 residues. J lost 2 bases, V lost 2 bases, and 4 bases had no gene match. This CDR3 is CASSVWTSGRTGANVLTF. The CDR3 DNA follows: TGTGCCAGCAGCGTGTGGACTAGCGGGAGAACTGGGGCCAACGTCCTGACTTTC.

The chain couples TRBV4-2 to TRBJ2-7; 13 nucleotides agree with TRBD2. This CDR3 region has 16 residues. Per germline, CDR1 LGHNA and CDR2 YNFKEQ. J was trimmed by 3 bases and V by 1 base; bases with no gene match: 3. The CDR3 loop reads CASSQGTSGSLYEQYF. The DNA of the CDR3 is TGTGCCAGCAGCCAAGGGACTAGCGGGAGTCTCTACGAGCAGTACTTC.

The chain recombines TRBV19 with TRBJ2-7; TRBD2 agrees at 12 bases. CDR3 size: 15 residues. V was clipped by 4 bases and J by 4 bases; unmatched bases: 5. The germline V gene has CDR1 LNHDA and CDR2 SQIVND (reference sequence). As DNA, the CDR3 is TGTGCCAGTAGTACCCTAGCGGGAGGGGAGTACGAGCAGTACTTC. Translated, it gives CASSTLAGGEYEQYF. Full variable domain (outside the CDR3, taken from reference TRBV19 and TRBJ2-7): DGGITQSPKYLFRKEGQNVTLSCEQNLNHDAMYWYRQDPGQGLRLIYYSQIVNDFQKGDIAEGYSVSREKKESFPLTVTSAQKNPTAFYLCASSTLAGGEYEQYFGPGTRLTVT.

This clone was counted a single time. V is TRBV30 and J is TRBJ1-4; D uncertain. The CDR3 totals 14 residues. From germline, CDR1 is GTSNPN and CDR2 SVGIG (reference sequence). V shed 3 bases and J shed 5 bases, with 13 bases lying between them. CDR3 region: CAWRAGLKNEKLFF. CDR3 nucleotide sequence: TGTGCCTGGAGGGCGGGTCTAAAGAATGAAAAACTGTTTTTT.

The CDR3 DNA reads as TGTGCCAGCAGCTTAGCGCAGCAGGTTAATGAAAAACTGTTTTTT. Its protein product is CASSLAQQVNEKLFF. The chain carries TRBV7-9 and TRBJ1-4; D ambiguous. V lost 0 bases and J lost 4, with 9 bases in between. Germline V gene data show CDR1 as SEHNR and CDR2 as FQNEAQ (reference sequence). The CDR3 consists of 15 residues. The full variable domain, its missing parts supplied by reference TRBV7-9 and TRBJ1-4, is DTGVSQNPRHKITKRGQNVTFRCDPISEHNRLYWYRQTLGQGPEFLTYFQNEAQLEKSRLLSDRFSAERPKGSFSTLEIQRTEQGDSAMYLCASSLAQQVNEKLFFGSGTQLSVL.

This clone was seen only once. The V gene is TRBV6-4, the J gene TRBJ1-4; 9 bases are a match to TRBD1. Trimming removed 0 bases from V and 8 bases from J; junction bases left unmatched: 7. The CDR3 is 16 amino acids. Germline loops: CDR1 MRHNA, CDR2 SNTAGT. The CDR3 DNA reads TGTGCCAGCAGTGACTCTACGGACAGGGGAGGGGAAAAACTGTTTTTT. This sequence encodes CASSDSTDRGGEKLFF.

V usage is TRBV2 and J usage is TRBJ1-1; possibly TRBD1 for D (6 bases). CDR1 is SNHLY and CDR2 is FYNNEI in the germline V gene. CDR3 length: 13 amino acids. Between the trimmed V and J ends, which lost 4 bases and 6 bases, there was a span of 12 bases. CDR3 region: CASSVDREAEAFF. CDR3 sequence (DNA): TGTGCCAGCAGTGTGGACAGAGAGGCTGAAGCTTTCTTT.

The chain carries TRBV2 and TRBJ2-1, with 12 bases aligning to TRBD2. The CDR3 length is 18 residues. In germline, CDR1 is SNHLY, CDR2 FYNNEI. Trimming took 2 bases from V and 9 from J; bases not matched to a gene: 14. The CDR3 spells CASSEYRFGLAGGSEQFF. CDR3 DNA: TGTGCCAGCAGTGAATATAGGTTCGGGCTAGCGGGAGGGAGTGAGCAGTTCTTC.

This chain joins TRBV28 and TRBJ1-5; TRBD1 might be the D (5 bases). CDR3 size: 17 residues. CDR1 and CDR2 from the germline V gene are MDHEN and SYDVKM. Trimming took off 6 bases at V and 2 bases at J, with 20 bases between the two ends. CDR3 protein: CASSLLFGAKGNQPQHF. The CDR3 DNA is TGTGCCAGCAGCCTCCTTTTTGGGGCTAAGGGCAATCAGCCCCAGCATTTT.

The V gene is TRBV7-9, the J gene TRBJ2-6, with D perhaps TRBD1 (6 bases). V lost 3 bases to trimming and J lost 1 base, with 10 bases between them. Germline V gene data show CDR1 as SEHNR and CDR2 as FQNEAQ (reference sequence). There are 16 residues in the CDR3. The CDR3 region has the DNA TGTGCCAGCAGCTTTGCAAGGGGGTCTGGGGCCAACGTCCTGACTTTC. Amino acid sequence: CASSFARGSGANVLTF.

In its sample, this clone was seen once. This sequence joins TRBV29-1 and TRBJ2-7; TRBD2 might be the D (5 bases). The CDR3 length is 15 residues. V lost 2 bases to trimming and J lost 0 bases, with 14 bases between them. CDR1 and CDR2 (germline): SQVTM, ANQGSEA. CDR3 DNA: TGCAGCGTTGAAACTAGGGCGGAGACCTCCTACGAGCAGTACTTC. Translated, it gives CSVETRAETSYEQYF.

This clone has just a few counts. This rearrangement joins TRBV27 to TRBJ2-3; D is ambiguous. V dropped 6 bases and J dropped 0 bases, with 13 bases sitting between them. The CDR3 has 15 residues. Germline loops: CDR1 MNHEY, CDR2 SMNVEV (reference sequence). CDR3 DNA: TGTGCCAGCAGACAGCCAGGCTACAGCACAGATACGCAGTATTTT. It encodes CASRQPGYSTDTQYF.